This T cell receptor (beta chain) came from a study of blood T cells in healthy people across ages. General study results and limits: A strong correlation between TCR beta diversity and naive T cell percentage was seen. Unknown donor CMV status possibly confounded expanded clonotype changes.

This CDR3 contains 13 residues. Deletions cut 0 bases from V and 8 bases from J, with 8 bases between. From germline, CDR1 is LGHDT and CDR2 YNNKEL (reference sequence). As to this clonotype: The antigen remains unidentified.

The authors ran a second PCR of about 7 to 11 cycles using a sample-barcoded 5' primer and a J-beta primer mix. Every cDNA was tagged by a template-switch adaptor with 12 random nucleotides. TCRdb re-analysed the 5' RACE reads in MiXCR, keeping a single row per CDR3 protein. This table holds about 1.6 million distinct CDR3 sequences, around 35% found once. Source material: blood. V and J are TRBV3-1 and TRBJ2-1, with D unclear. This receptor was identified in a woman aged 25 to 39 in good health. Here the CDR3 DNA reads TGTGCCAGCAGCCAAGAATTAGAGGATGAGCAGTTCTTC. Its translation is CASSQELEDEQFF.